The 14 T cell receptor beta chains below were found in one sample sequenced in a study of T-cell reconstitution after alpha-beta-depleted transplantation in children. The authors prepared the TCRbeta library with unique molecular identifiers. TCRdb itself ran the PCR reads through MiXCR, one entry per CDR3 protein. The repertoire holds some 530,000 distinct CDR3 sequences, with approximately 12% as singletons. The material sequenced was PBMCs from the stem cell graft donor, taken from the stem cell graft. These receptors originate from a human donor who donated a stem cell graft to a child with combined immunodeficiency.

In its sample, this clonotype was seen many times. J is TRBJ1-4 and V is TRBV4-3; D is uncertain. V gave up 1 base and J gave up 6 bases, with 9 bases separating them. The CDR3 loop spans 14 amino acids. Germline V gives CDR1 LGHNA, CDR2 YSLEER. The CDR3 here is CASSQVSGDEKLFF. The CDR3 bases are TGCGCCAGCAGCCAAGTCAGTGGGGATGAAAAACTGTTTTTT.

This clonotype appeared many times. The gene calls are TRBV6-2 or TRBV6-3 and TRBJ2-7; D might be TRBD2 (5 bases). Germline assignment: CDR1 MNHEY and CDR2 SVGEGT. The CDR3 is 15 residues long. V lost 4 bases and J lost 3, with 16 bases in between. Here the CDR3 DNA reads TGTGCCAGCAGTTTCGAGGGTCTAACTCTCTACGAGCAGTACTTC. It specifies CASSFEGLTLYEQYF.

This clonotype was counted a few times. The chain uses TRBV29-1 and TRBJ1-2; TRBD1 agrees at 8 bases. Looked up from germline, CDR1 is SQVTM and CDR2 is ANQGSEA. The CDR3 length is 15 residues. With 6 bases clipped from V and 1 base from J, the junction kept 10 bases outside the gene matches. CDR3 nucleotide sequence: TGCAGCGTATCTCTTGGACAGGGCCGTAACTATGGCTACACCTTC. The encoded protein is CSVSLGQGRNYGYTF.

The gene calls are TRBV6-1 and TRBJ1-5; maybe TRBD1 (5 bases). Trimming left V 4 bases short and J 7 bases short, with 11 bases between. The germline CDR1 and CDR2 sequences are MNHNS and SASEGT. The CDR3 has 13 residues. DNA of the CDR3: TGTGCCAGCAGTGTCCAGGGAGGGCAGCCCCAGCATTTT. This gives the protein CASSVQGGQPQHF.

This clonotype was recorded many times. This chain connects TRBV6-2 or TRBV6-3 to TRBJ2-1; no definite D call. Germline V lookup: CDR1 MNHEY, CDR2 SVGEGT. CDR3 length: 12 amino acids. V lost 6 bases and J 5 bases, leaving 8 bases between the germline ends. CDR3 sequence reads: CASSPGHNEQFF. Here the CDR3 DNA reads TGTGCCAGCAGCCCCGGACACAATGAGCAGTTCTTC.

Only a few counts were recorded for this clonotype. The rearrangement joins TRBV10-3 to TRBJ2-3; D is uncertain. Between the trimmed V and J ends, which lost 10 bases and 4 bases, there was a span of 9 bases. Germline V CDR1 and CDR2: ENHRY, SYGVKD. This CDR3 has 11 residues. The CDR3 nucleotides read TGTGCCACCACCGGGTCAGATACGCAGTATTTT. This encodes CATTGSDTQYF.

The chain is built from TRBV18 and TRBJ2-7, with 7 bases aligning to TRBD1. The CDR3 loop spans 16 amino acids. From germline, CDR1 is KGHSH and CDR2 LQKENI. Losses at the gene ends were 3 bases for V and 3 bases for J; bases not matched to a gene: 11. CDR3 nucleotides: TGTGCCAGCTCACCCCAAACCGGGACAGCCTACTACGAGCAGTACTTC. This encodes CASSPQTGTAYYEQYF.

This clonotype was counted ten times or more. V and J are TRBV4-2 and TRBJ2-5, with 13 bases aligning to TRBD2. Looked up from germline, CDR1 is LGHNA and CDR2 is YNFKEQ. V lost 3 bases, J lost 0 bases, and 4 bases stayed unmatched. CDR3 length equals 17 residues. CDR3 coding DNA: TGTGCCAGCAGCCAGTCCGGGACTAGCGGGAACCAAGAGACCCAGTACTTC. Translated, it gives CASSQSGTSGNQETQYF.

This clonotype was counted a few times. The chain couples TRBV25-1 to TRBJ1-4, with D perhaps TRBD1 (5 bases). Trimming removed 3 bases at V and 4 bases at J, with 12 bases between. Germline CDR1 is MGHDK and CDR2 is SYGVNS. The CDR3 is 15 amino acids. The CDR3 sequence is CASSDNRWDNEKLFF. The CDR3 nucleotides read TGTGCCAGCAGTGACAACAGGTGGGATAATGAAAAACTGTTTTTT.

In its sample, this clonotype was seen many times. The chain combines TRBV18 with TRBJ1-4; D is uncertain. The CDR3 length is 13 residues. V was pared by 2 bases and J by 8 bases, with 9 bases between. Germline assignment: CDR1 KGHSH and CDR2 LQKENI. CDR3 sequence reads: CASSPSDIEKLFF. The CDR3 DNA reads TGTGCCAGCTCACCAAGCGACATCGAAAAACTGTTTTTT.

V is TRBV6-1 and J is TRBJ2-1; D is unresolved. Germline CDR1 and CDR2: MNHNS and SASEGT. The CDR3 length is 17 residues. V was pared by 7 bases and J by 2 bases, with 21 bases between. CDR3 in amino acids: CASTRDSTARPYNEQFF. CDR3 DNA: TGTGCCAGCACTAGGGATTCGACGGCTCGTCCCTACAATGAGCAGTTCTTC.

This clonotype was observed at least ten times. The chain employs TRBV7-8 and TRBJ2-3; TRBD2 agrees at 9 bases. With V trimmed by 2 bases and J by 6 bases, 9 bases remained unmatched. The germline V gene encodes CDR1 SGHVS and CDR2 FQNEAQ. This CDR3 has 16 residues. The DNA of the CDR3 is TGTGCCAGCAGCTTATTGGGAATAGCGGGGGCCGATACGCAGTATTTT. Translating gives CASSLLGIAGADTQYF. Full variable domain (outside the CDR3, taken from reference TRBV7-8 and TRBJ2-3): GAGVSQSPRYKVAKRGQDVALRCDPISGHVSLFWYQQALGQGPEFLTYFQNEAQLDKSGLPSDRFFAERPEGSVSTLKIQRTQQEDSAVYLCASSLLGIAGADTQYFGPGTRLTVL.

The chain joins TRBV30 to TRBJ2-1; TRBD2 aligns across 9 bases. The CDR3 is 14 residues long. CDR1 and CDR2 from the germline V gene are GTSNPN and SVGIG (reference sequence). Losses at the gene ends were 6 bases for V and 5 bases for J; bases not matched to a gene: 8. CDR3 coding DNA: TGTGCCTGTAACTACCAGCGGGAGGACAATGAGCAGTTCTTC. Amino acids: CACNYQREDNEQFF.

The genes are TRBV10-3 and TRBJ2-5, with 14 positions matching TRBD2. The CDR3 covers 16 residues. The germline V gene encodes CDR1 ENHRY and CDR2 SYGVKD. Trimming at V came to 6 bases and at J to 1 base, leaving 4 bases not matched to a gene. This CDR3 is CAIRGTSGSAQETQYF. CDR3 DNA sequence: TGTGCCATCAGGGGGACTAGCGGGAGCGCCCAAGAGACCCAGTACTTC.